A single sample gave rise to the 21 T cell receptor beta chains below, sequenced in a study of T cells in localized non-small cell lung cancer. Profiled with immunoSEQ multiplex PCR; TCRdb holds only in-frame clones, not every one. The table includes 52,000 or so clones, roughly 90% detected once. This specimen consisted of peripheral blood, obtained before any cancer treatment. These receptors all come from a male donor older than 55 with stage III squamous cell lung carcinoma.

This chain joins TRBV10-2 and TRBJ2-5; D perhaps matches TRBD2 (5 bases). Trimming took 3 bases from V and 2 from J, leaving 7 bases between them. CDR1 is WSHSY, CDR2 SAAADI, per germline. The CDR3 is 13 amino acids. The CDR3: CASSDSGQETQYF. DNA of the CDR3: TGCGCCAGCAGTGACAGCGGTCAAGAGACCCAGTACTTC.

This rearrangement joins TRBV10-3 to TRBJ2-7; maybe TRBD2 (6 bases). The CDR3 length is 12 residues. V lost 5 bases, J lost 5 bases, and 10 bases lay in between. CDR1 and CDR2 (germline): ENHRY, SYGVKD. The CDR3 loop reads CAISPGGNEQYF. CDR3 coding DNA: TGTGCCATCAGTCCGGGCGGGAACGAGCAGTACTTC.

The V call is TRBV5-5, the J call TRBJ1-6; D not certain. CDR3 length: 15 residues. V lost 0 bases, J lost 6 bases, and 10 bases lay in between. From germline, CDR1 is SGHKS and CDR2 YYEKEE (reference sequence). The CDR3 sequence is CASSLAAGSNSPLHF. CDR3 nucleotides: TGTGCCAGCAGCTTGGCTGCGGGTAGTAATTCACCCCTCCACTTT.

The gene calls are TRBV7-2 and TRBJ1-1, with TRBD1 as a possible D gene (6 bases). V lost 5 bases and J lost 1, with 11 bases in between. The V gene's germline CDR1 is SGHTA and CDR2 FQGNSA. The CDR3 contains 14 residues. The DNA for the CDR3 is TGTGCCAGCAGCCTCAACAGGGAGAACACTGAAGCTTTCTTT. Its protein product is CASSLNRENTEAFF. The full variable domain, its missing parts supplied by reference TRBV7-2 and TRBJ1-1, is GAGVSQSPSNKVTEKGKDVELRCDPISGHTALYWYRQSLGQGLEFLIYFQGNSAPDKSGLPSDRFSAERTGGSVSTLTIQRTQQEDSAVYLCASSLNRENTEAFFGQGTRLTVV.

Regarding this clone: The limits of the CDR3 on the DNA are not certain, so only TCRdb's listed CDR3 is given. The chain couples TRBV5-4 to TRBJ2-5; no DNA check was done on the table's D call, TRBD1. Termini included, the CDR3 measures 16 amino acids. Looked up from germline, CDR1 is SGHNT and CDR2 is YYREEE (reference sequence). This CDR3 is CASSAGASLYQETQYF.

This clone was observed at least ten times. In the same sample, other DNA sequences code for this CDR3. This chain joins TRBV9 and TRBJ1-5; 7 bases agree with TRBD1. Germline V gene lookup returns CDR1 SGDLS and CDR2 YYNGEE. V lost 4 bases, J lost 0 bases, and 4 bases stayed unmatched. The CDR3 runs 15 residues. The CDR3 region is CASSPTGSSNQPQHF. The CDR3 DNA follows: TGTGCCAGCAGCCCGACAGGGAGTAGCAATCAGCCCCAGCATTTT. Full variable domain (missing parts from reference TRBV9 and TRBJ1-5): DSGVTQTPKHLITATGQRVTLRCSPRSGDLSVYWYQQSLDQGLQFLIQYYNGEERAKGNILERFSAQQFPDLHSELNLSSLELGDSALYFCASSPTGSSNQPQHFGDGTRLSIL.

The CDR3: CASSEGETQYF. CDR3 sequence (DNA): TGTGCCAGCAGTGAAGGAGAGACCCAGTACTTC. V is TRBV2 and J is TRBJ2-5; no clear D gene. The ends were cut back, 1 base at V and 4 bases at J, with 1 base in the middle. The germline V gene encodes CDR1 SNHLY and CDR2 FYNNEI. This CDR3 contains 11 residues.

The chain carries TRBV18 and TRBJ2-7, with D possibly called TRBD1 or TRBD2 (5 bases each). Germline V CDR1 and CDR2: KGHSH, LQKENI. CDR3 length: 16 residues. The V and J ends lost 0 bases and 2 bases respectively, with 14 bases between them. The chain's CDR3 is CASSPPGPTTAYEQYF. CDR3 DNA: TGTGCCAGCTCACCACCGGGACCAACCACTGCCTACGAGCAGTACTTC. The variable domain in full, with the rest retrieved from reference TRBV18 and TRBJ2-7, is NAGVMQNPRHLVRRRGQEARLRCSPMKGHSHVYWYRQLPEEGLKFMVYLQKENIIDESGMPKERFSAEFPKEGPSILRIQQVVRGDSAAYFCASSPPGPTTAYEQYFGPGTRLTVT.

The chain is built from TRBV6-1 and TRBJ1-5; D remains unclear. The CDR3 covers 14 residues. Per the germline V gene, CDR1 is MNHNS and CDR2 is SASEGT. V lost 10 bases and J lost 7, with 20 bases in between. CDR3 sequence: CATDDVASWQPQHF. The CDR3 nucleotides read TGTGCCACCGACGATGTAGCTTCCTGGCAGCCCCAGCATTTT.

The chain is built from TRBV19 and TRBJ1-2, with TRBD1 matching over 9 bases. J gave up 2 bases and V 6 bases, and 1 base lay outside the gene matches. From germline, CDR1 is LNHDA and CDR2 SQIVND (reference sequence). This CDR3 region has 13 residues. The chain's CDR3 is CASSGQGNYGYTF. CDR3 bases: TGTGCCAGTAGCGGACAGGGGAACTATGGCTACACCTTC.

This clone was observed a single time. The rearrangement links TRBV25-1 to TRBJ2-2; 10 bases are a match to TRBD1. The CDR3 sequence is 15 residues long. CDR1 MGHDK and CDR2 SYGVNS come from the germline V gene. V was pared by 3 bases and J by 7 bases, with 5 bases of the junction left unmatched. Here the CDR3 reads CASSDPGQGNGELFF. The CDR3 DNA sequence: TGTGCCAGCAGTGACCCGGGACAGGGGAACGGGGAGCTGTTTTTT.

V gene TRBV6-5 combines with J gene TRBJ2-3, with D unclear. V gave up 2 bases and J gave up 0 bases, with 6 bases separating them. There are 14 residues in the CDR3. The V gene's germline CDR1 is MNHEY and CDR2 SVGAGI. CDR3 nucleotides: TGTGCCAGCAGTTACCAGATCAGCACAGATACGCAGTATTTT. Its protein product is CASSYQISTDTQYF.

The rearrangement uses TRBV4-1 and TRBJ2-1; 7 bases fit TRBD1. The J segment lost 7 bases and the V segment lost 3 bases, leaving 3 bases of the junction unmatched. The CDR3 sequence is 13 residues long. The germline gives CDR1 MGHRA, CDR2 YSYEKL. CDR3 sequence: CASSQLTGNEQFF. CDR3 coding DNA: TGCGCCAGCAGCCAGCTGACAGGGAATGAGCAGTTCTTC.

The chain joins TRBV6-6 to TRBJ2-5, with 9 bases aligning to TRBD1. Trimming cost V 2 bases and J 5 bases; bases outside gene matches: 6. The length of the CDR3 is 15 residues. Germline CDR1 reads MNHNY; CDR2 reads SVGAGI (reference sequence). The CDR3 bases are TGTGCCAGCAGTTACGTGGGACAGGGAATGGAGACCCAGTACTTC. It yields the protein CASSYVGQGMETQYF.

CDR3 amino acids: CASSLDYGKTQYF. As DNA, the CDR3 is TGTGCCAGCAGCTTGGACTACGGGAAGACCCAGTACTTC. The chain is built from TRBV7-6 and TRBJ2-5; a possible D gene is TRBD2 (6 bases). The CDR3 sequence is 13 residues long. Deletions cut 3 bases from V and 6 bases from J, with 11 bases between. Germline V gene data show CDR1 as SGHVS and CDR2 as FNYEAQ.

This chain joins TRBV10-3 and TRBJ1-2, with D unclear. This CDR3 contains 11 residues. Germline CDR1 reads ENHRY; CDR2 reads SYGVKD. The ends were cut back, 4 bases at V and 8 bases at J, with 8 bases in the middle. The CDR3 DNA reads TGTGCCATCAGTGGTCCTTACGGCTACACCTTC. Residues: CAISGPYGYTF.

The chain is built from TRBV7-2 and TRBJ2-5, with 8 positions matching TRBD2. CDR3 length: 15 amino acids. V shed 5 bases and J 9 bases; nucleotides not matched to a gene: 14. Germline V gives CDR1 SGHTA, CDR2 FQGNSA. The chain's CDR3 is CASSKQSGGHHPQYF. CDR3 nucleotide sequence: TGTGCCAGCAGCAAACAATCGGGGGGGCATCACCCCCAGTACTTC.

This clone was found many times. The chain carries TRBV5-5 and TRBJ2-5; 10 nucleotides match TRBD2. The V segment lost 4 bases and the J segment 4 bases; nucleotides outside the gene matches: 4. CDR3 length: 14 residues. From germline, CDR1 is SGHKS and CDR2 YYEKEE (reference sequence). The CDR3 region is CASSPQRGGETQYF. As DNA, the CDR3 is TGTGCCAGCAGCCCCCAGCGGGGGGGAGAGACCCAGTACTTC. The full variable domain, completed using reference TRBV5-5 and TRBJ2-5, is DAGVTQSPTHLIKTRGQQVTLRCSPISGHKSVSWYQQVLGQGPQFIFQYYEKEERGRGNFPDRFSARQFPNYSSELNVNALLLGDSALYLCASSPQRGGETQYFGPGTRLLVL.

The rearrangement uses TRBV27 and TRBJ2-3, with TRBD2 matching 8 bases. Germline lookup yields CDR1 MNHEY and CDR2 SMNVEV (reference sequence). The CDR3 consists of 15 residues. Trimming removed 2 bases from V and 1 base from J; junction bases left unmatched: 2. Here the CDR3 reads CASSLLAGGTDTQYF. CDR3 in DNA: TGTGCCAGCAGTTTACTAGCGGGCGGCACAGATACGCAGTATTTT.

The chain recombines TRBV2 with TRBJ2-7, with D perhaps matching TRBD1 (5 bases). Trimming removed 7 bases at V and 3 bases at J, with 10 bases between. The CDR3 is 12 amino acids. Germline lookup yields CDR1 SNHLY and CDR2 FYNNEI. The CDR3 is CASKGVNYEQYF. For the CDR3, the DNA is TGTGCCAGCAAAGGGGTTAACTACGAGCAGTACTTC. The full variable domain, with the rest looked up from reference TRBV2 and TRBJ2-7, is EPEVTQTPSHQVTQMGQEVILRCVPISNHLYFYWYRQILGQKVEFLVSFYNNEISEKSEIFDDQFSVERPDGSNFTLKIRSTKLEDSAMYFCASKGVNYEQYFGPGTRLTVT.

The chain is built from TRBV5-4 and TRBJ1-1, with D unclear. There are 14 residues in the CDR3. CDR1 is SGHNT, CDR2 YYREEE, per germline (reference sequence). V was trimmed by 0 bases and J by 1 base, leaving 7 bases between them. The CDR3 coding sequence is TGTGCCAGCAGCTTGGAGTCAGCGAACACTGAAGCTTTCTTT. Residues: CASSLESANTEAFF.